Shown below are 26 T cell receptor beta chains from a single sample sequenced in a study of CD8 T cells in Susac syndrome. Reverse transcription used 0.5 to 1 ug RNA and random hexamers. TCRdb reprocessed the immunoSEQ multiplex PCR reads via MiXCR and lists one record per CDR3 protein. This table holds about 160,000 distinct CDR3 sequences, 92% found once. The sequencing sample was made of CD4+ T cells from PBMCs. The receptors shown here come from a human donor in good health.

This clonotype was counted a single time. The genes are TRBV6-2 or TRBV6-3 and TRBJ2-7; D ambiguous. The CDR3 runs to 16 residues. Deletions cut 0 bases from V and 0 bases from J, with 12 bases between. CDR1 and CDR2 (germline): MNHEY, SVGEGT. The DNA of the CDR3 is TGTGCCAGCAGTTACTCGAAGTCCAGGCTCTCCTACGAGCAGTACTTC. Protein product: CASSYSKSRLSYEQYF.

The rearrangement links TRBV28 to TRBJ2-3; D is unclear. Germline V gene sequence: CDR1 MDHEN, CDR2 SYDVKM. V was clipped by 4 bases and J by 8 bases, with 10 bases between them. The CDR3 is 12 residues long. The CDR3 DNA reads as TGTGCCAGCAGTTCCTATCTGGGTACGCAGTATTTT. Translating it yields CASSSYLGTQYF.

The gene calls are TRBV7-9 and TRBJ1-1; TRBD1 might be the D (5 bases). The CDR3 has 14 amino acids. Trimming cost V 7 bases and J 4 bases, with 16 bases left between them. CDR1 and CDR2 from the germline V gene are SEHNR and FQNEAQ (reference sequence). The CDR3 loop reads CASNPDGGSTEAFF. The CDR3 coding sequence is TGTGCCAGCAACCCCGACGGGGGGAGCACTGAAGCTTTCTTT.

V usage is TRBV27 and J usage is TRBJ2-7; TRBD2 aligns across 12 bases. The germline V gene has CDR1 MNHEY and CDR2 SMNVEV (reference sequence). V lost 5 bases to trimming and J lost 2 bases; unmatched junction nucleotides: 4. This CDR3 has 15 amino acids. The CDR3 sequence is CASSLTSGSPYEQYF. CDR3 coding DNA: TGTGCCAGCAGTCTGACTAGCGGGAGTCCCTACGAGCAGTACTTC.

The V and J genes are TRBV2 and TRBJ1-4; 7 nucleotides line up with TRBD1. Trimming took 7 bases from V and 8 from J; bases not matched to a gene: 7. Germline CDR1 SNHLY, CDR2 FYNNEI. The CDR3 sequence is 13 residues long. CDR3 loop: CASKDRASEKLFF. CDR3 nucleotides: TGTGCCAGCAAAGACAGGGCTTCGGAAAAACTGTTTTTT.

The chain uses TRBV29-1 and TRBJ1-2; tentatively, D is TRBD1 (6 bases). There are 13 residues in the CDR3. V shed 4 bases and J shed 10 bases, with 19 bases lying between them. Germline V CDR1 and CDR2: SQVTM, ANQGSEA. In DNA, the CDR3 is TGCAGCGTTGCCCCGGGGGTAGAGGGGGACTACACCTTC. This translates into CSVAPGVEGDYTF.

The chain has TRBV5-8 and TRBJ2-7; D call uncertain. Trimming shortened V by 0 bases and J by 7 bases, and 5 bases separated the two germline ends. This CDR3 contains 11 residues. CDR1 and CDR2 from the germline V gene are SGHTS and YDEGEE. The CDR3, as DNA: TGTGCCAGCAGCTTGGCCCCGGAGCAGTACTTC. Residues: CASSLAPEQYF.

The chain employs TRBV7-9 and TRBJ2-2, with 8 bases lining up with TRBD2. The CDR3 runs to 18 residues. Trimming at V came to 6 bases and at J to 2 bases, leaving 14 bases not matched to a gene. The germline V gene encodes CDR1 SEHNR and CDR2 FQNEAQ (reference sequence). The CDR3 reads CASRLPWHGTRNTGELFF. In DNA, the CDR3 is TGTGCCAGCAGATTACCCTGGCACGGGACTAGAAACACCGGGGAGCTGTTTTTT.

V usage is TRBV20-1 and J usage is TRBJ2-7; 9 nucleotides agree with TRBD2. Trimming at V came to 2 bases and at J to 2 bases, leaving 7 bases not matched to a gene. The germline gives CDR1 DFQATT, CDR2 SNEGSKA (reference sequence). This CDR3 is 15 amino acids long. This CDR3 is CSARPLAGLTYEQYF. The CDR3 nucleotides read TGCAGTGCTAGACCGCTAGCGGGACTGACCTACGAGCAGTACTTC.

This clonotype was detected once. This chain links TRBV5-1 with TRBJ2-7; possibly TRBD1 or TRBD2 for D (5 bases each). This CDR3 has 15 residues. V gave up 0 bases and J gave up 0 bases, with 10 bases separating them. Per germline, CDR1 SGHRS and CDR2 YFSETQ. CDR3 DNA sequence: TGCGCCAGCAGCTTGGAAGGGACCTTCTCCTACGAGCAGTACTTC. It yields the protein CASSLEGTFSYEQYF.

This rearrangement joins TRBV9 to TRBJ2-5; 10 nucleotides agree with TRBD2. The CDR3 has 17 residues. V lost 0 bases to trimming and J lost 4 bases; unmatched junction nucleotides: 9. Germline lookup yields CDR1 SGDLS and CDR2 YYNGEE. The DNA of the CDR3 is TGTGCCAGCAGCGTAGGGGCTAGCGGGAGAAGAGGAGAGACCCAGTACTTC. Its protein is CASSVGASGRRGETQYF.

The chain employs TRBV7-2 and TRBJ2-3; TRBD1 matches 7 bases. The CDR3 runs to 14 residues. Germline CDR1 is SGHTA and CDR2 is FQGNSA. The ends lost 5 bases at V and 8 bases at J; junction bases unmatched: 10. The CDR3 coding sequence is TGTGCCAGCAGCCCAGACAGGGTCGAAGCTACGCAGTATTTT. Translating it yields CASSPDRVEATQYF.

This clonotype was detected a few times. The chain has TRBV12-3 or TRBV12-4 and TRBJ2-7; TRBD2 agrees at 12 bases. The ends lost 5 bases at V and 3 bases at J; junction bases unmatched: 5. The CDR3 is 15 amino acids. CDR3 residues: CASSQGLAGIYEQYF. The CDR3 DNA follows: TGTGCCAGCAGTCAAGGACTAGCGGGAATCTACGAGCAGTACTTC.

This clonotype was found once. V is TRBV2 and J is TRBJ2-7; D call uncertain. V lost 8 bases to trimming and J lost 6 bases, with 11 bases between them. Germline loops: CDR1 SNHLY, CDR2 FYNNEI. The CDR3 extends over 11 amino acids. The CDR3 region is CASSTYVEQYF. The DNA of the CDR3 is TGTGCCAGCTCGACGTATGTCGAGCAGTACTTC.

The gene calls are TRBV7-2 and TRBJ1-4; D unclear. Germline values: CDR1 SGHTA, CDR2 FQGNSA. This CDR3 is 16 amino acids long. V dropped 2 bases and J dropped 0 bases, with 10 bases sitting between them. CDR3 coding DNA: TGTGCCAGCAGCTTATATGCGGGCGCAACTAATGAAAAACTGTTTTTT. Encoded protein: CASSLYAGATNEKLFF.

This chain joins TRBV29-1 and TRBJ1-5; D not resolved. Trimming pared 3 bases from V and 2 bases from J, leaving 8 bases between. Germline V gene sequence: CDR1 SQVTM, CDR2 ANQGSEA. CDR3 length: 13 amino acids. The CDR3 coding sequence is TGCAGCGTTGAGGACGGACGCAATCAGCCCCAGCATTTT. The encoded protein is CSVEDGRNQPQHF.

V gene TRBV30 combines with J gene TRBJ2-2; a possible D gene is TRBD1 (6 bases). CDR3 length equals 15 residues. Trimming left V 2 bases short and J 1 base short, with 11 bases between. The V gene's germline CDR1 is GTSNPN and CDR2 SVGIG (reference sequence). CDR3 sequence reads: CAWSRDTVNTGELFF. For the CDR3, the DNA is TGTGCCTGGAGTAGGGACACGGTGAACACCGGGGAGCTGTTTTTT. Together with reference TRBV30 and TRBJ2-2, the CDR3 gives the full variable domain: SQTIHQWPATLVQPVGSPLSLECTVEGTSNPNLYWYRQAAGRGLQLLFYSVGIGQISSEVPQNLSASRPQDRQFILSSKKLLLSDSGFYLCAWSRDTVNTGELFFGEGSRLTVL.

The DNA of the CDR3 is TGTGCCAGCAGCTTATACGGGACAGAAGGCTACGAGCAGTACTTC. This codes for CASSLYGTEGYEQYF. The rearrangement joins TRBV11-3 to TRBJ2-7, with 7 nucleotides matching TRBD1. Germline lookup yields CDR1 SGHNT and CDR2 YENEEA. The CDR3 contains 15 residues. V shed 2 bases, J shed 3 bases, and the junction held 7 bases outside the gene matches.

The chain recombines TRBV5-1 with TRBJ2-7; D gene unclear. Trimming left V 0 bases short and J 4 bases short, with 11 bases between. Germline V CDR1 and CDR2: SGHRS, YFSETQ. The CDR3 loop spans 14 amino acids. This CDR3 is CASSLAMSGYEQYF. The CDR3 DNA reads as TGCGCCAGCAGCTTGGCCATGTCTGGGTACGAGCAGTACTTC.

The V call is TRBV5-1, the J call TRBJ2-5; unclear D gene. The CDR3 sequence is 13 residues long. Trimming shortened V by 2 bases and J by 13 bases, and 18 bases separated the two germline ends. Looked up from germline, CDR1 is SGHRS and CDR2 is YFSETQ. CDR3 region: CASSLSRPDTLYF. The CDR3, as DNA: TGCGCCAGCAGCTTATCCCGACCCGACACCTTGTACTTC.

The V call is TRBV28, the J call TRBJ2-7, with TRBD1 as a possible D gene (6 bases). The CDR3 is made up of 15 amino acids. In germline, CDR1 is MDHEN, CDR2 SYDVKM. V dropped 5 bases and J dropped 4 bases, with 18 bases sitting between them. The CDR3 nucleotides read TGTGCCAGCAGTGCCGGGACATTTTATCAGTACGAGCAGTACTTC. This codes for CASSAGTFYQYEQYF.

The chain links TRBV10-3 to TRBJ1-1; no definite D call. CDR3 length: 13 residues. The V end lost 6 bases, the J end lost 3 bases, and 11 bases lay between the germline ends. Germline lookup yields CDR1 ENHRY and CDR2 SYGVKD. The CDR3 DNA is TGTGCCATCAGGGAGGGAGAGGACACTGAAGCTTTCTTT. It yields the protein CAIREGEDTEAFF.

The chain joins TRBV18 to TRBJ1-1, with 9 nucleotides matching TRBD1. V was pared by 4 bases and J by 3 bases, with 6 bases of the junction left unmatched. From germline, CDR1 is KGHSH and CDR2 LQKENI. The CDR3 covers 15 residues. The CDR3 coding sequence is TGTGCCAGCTCACTCCGGACAGGGGCGGACACTGAAGCTTTCTTT. Translating it yields CASSLRTGADTEAFF.

This chain links TRBV6-6 with TRBJ1-1, with D perhaps TRBD1 (5 bases). The V gene lost 0 bases and the J gene lost 3 bases, with 8 bases spanning the gap. The CDR3 totals 14 residues. The germline V gene has CDR1 MNHNY and CDR2 SVGAGI (reference sequence). CDR3 loop: CASSYSFRDTEAFF. For the CDR3, the DNA is TGTGCCAGCAGTTACTCGTTCAGGGACACTGAAGCTTTCTTT.

This clonotype was counted a single time. The V call is TRBV29-1, the J call TRBJ2-3; D might be TRBD2 (6 bases). Germline V CDR1 and CDR2: SQVTM, ANQGSEA. V shed 2 bases and J shed 1 base, with 10 bases lying between them. This CDR3 is 14 amino acids long. The chain's CDR3 is CSVERGLGTDTQYF. The CDR3 region has the DNA TGCAGCGTTGAACGGGGGTTAGGCACAGATACGCAGTATTTT.

The chain joins TRBV5-1 to TRBJ2-6; TRBD1 is a possible D gene (6 bases). The CDR3 runs 16 residues. CDR1 and CDR2 (germline): SGHRS, YFSETQ. V was cut by 5 bases and J by 0 bases, with 12 bases left in between. CDR3 bases: TGCGCCAGCAGTCCTACAGGGTTCTCTGGGGCCAACGTCCTGACTTTC. Translation gives CASSPTGFSGANVLTF.